The next 29 T cell receptor beta chains were all read from a single sample in a study of cytomegalovirus exposure and HLA in healthy donors. The PCR used 60 Vbeta and 13 Jbeta primers. Clones were sequenced by immunoSEQ multiplex PCR, and TCRdb holds only the in-frame ones, with some missing. Of roughly 120,000 clones detected, around two thirds appear once; the ten largest clones hold roughly 9.7%. The material sequenced was PBMCs. The receptors originated from a woman between 40 and 50 years old in good health and CMV-seropositive.

CDR3 in amino acids: CASKGLLTGELFF. CDR3 DNA sequence: TGTGCCAGCAAGGGACTACTCACCGGGGAGCTGTTTTTT. V gene TRBV7-8 combines with J gene TRBJ2-2; 7 positions agree with TRBD2. The CDR3 length is 13 residues. The germline V gene encodes CDR1 SGHVS and CDR2 FQNEAQ. The V segment lost 7 bases and the J segment 4 bases; nucleotides outside the gene matches: 3.

The chain uses TRBV7-9 and TRBJ2-3; D ambiguous. V dropped 5 bases and J dropped 0 bases, with 12 bases sitting between them. This CDR3 region has 15 residues. Germline CDR1 and CDR2: SEHNR and FQNEAQ (reference sequence). In nucleotides, the CDR3 is TGTGCCAGCAGCCACCGGAGATCTAGCACAGATACGCAGTATTTT. Protein sequence: CASSHRRSSTDTQYF.

This clone appeared a few times. The rearrangement uses TRBV15 and TRBJ1-4; D ambiguous. The CDR3 totals 15 residues. V was trimmed by 5 bases and J by 2 bases, leaving 12 bases between them. Per germline, CDR1 LNHNV and CDR2 YYDKDF (reference sequence). The CDR3 bases are TGTGCCACCAGCGTACAGTATGGGACTAATGAAAAACTGTTTTTT. Residues: CATSVQYGTNEKLFF.

About this clone itself: The same CDR3 also results from other DNA sequences found in this sample. The CDR3 nucleotides read TGTGCCATCAGGCGGGGGGAAGTGAACACTGAAGCTTTCTTT. This codes for CAIRRGEVNTEAFF. The chain carries TRBV10-3 and TRBJ1-1; tentative D call: TRBD1 (5 bases). CDR3 length: 14 amino acids. Trimming stripped 6 bases from V and 0 bases from J, with 11 bases between. The germline V gene has CDR1 ENHRY and CDR2 SYGVKD.

This chain uses TRBV4-2 with TRBJ2-2; no clear D. The germline V gene has CDR1 LGHNA and CDR2 YNFKEQ. The CDR3 covers 14 residues. Trimming removed 4 bases from V and 5 bases from J, with 11 bases in between. CDR3: CASSPRPGTGELFF. As DNA, the CDR3 is TGTGCCAGCAGCCCAAGGCCAGGAACCGGGGAGCTGTTTTTT.

The CDR3 bases are TGCAGTCCTACTAGCGGGAGCCTTGAGTATTTT. It is translated as CSPTSGSLEYF. The chain carries TRBV20-1 and TRBJ2-3; TRBD2 agrees at 11 bases. Germline loops: CDR1 DFQATT, CDR2 SNEGSKA (reference sequence). This CDR3 spans 11 amino acids. V shed 8 bases, J shed 13 bases, and the junction held 8 bases outside the gene matches.

This chain uses TRBV7-8 with TRBJ2-1; D perhaps matches TRBD2 (6 bases). V was shortened by 5 bases and J by 11 bases, with 19 bases between the two germline ends. The germline CDR1 and CDR2 sequences are SGHVS and FQNEAQ. The CDR3 runs 14 residues. The CDR3 region has the DNA TGTGCCAGCAGCCCGGGGGTATCGACAATGAAGCAGTTCTTC. This codes for CASSPGVSTMKQFF.

The rearrangement joins TRBV21-1 to TRBJ2-7; TRBD2, as called in the table, went unchecked against the DNA. TRBV21-1 is tagged as a pseudogene. The CDR3 spans 17 residues. This CDR3 reads CASSGGLSSGTPYEQYF. The CDR3 region has the DNA TGTGCCAGCAGCGGGGGGCTCAGTAGCGGGACTCCCTACGAGCAGTACTTC.

The chain has TRBV5-4 and TRBJ2-1; 11 nucleotides align to TRBD1. The CDR3 runs 15 residues. The trim removed 4 bases at V and 3 bases at J, leaving 3 bases unmatched. Germline V CDR1 and CDR2: SGHNT, YYREEE (reference sequence). The CDR3 reads CASSPGTGGYNEQFF. CDR3 nucleotide sequence: TGTGCCAGCAGCCCCGGGACAGGGGGCTACAATGAGCAGTTCTTC.

This clone came up a few times. The CDR3 region is CASSLAGREYYEQYF. In nucleotides, the CDR3 is TGCGCCAGCAGCTTGGCGGGGCGGGAGTACTACGAGCAGTACTTC. The chain employs TRBV5-1 and TRBJ2-7; 7 positions agree with TRBD2. The CDR3 runs 15 residues. Germline V gene data show CDR1 as SGHRS and CDR2 as YFSETQ. The V and J ends lost 0 bases and 3 bases, in that order; junction bases with no gene match: 6.

The chain joins TRBV7-3 to TRBJ2-2; TRBD2 is a possible D gene (6 bases). The V and J ends lost 5 bases and 2 bases respectively, with 12 bases between them. The CDR3 has 15 amino acids. Germline assignment: CDR1 SGHTA and CDR2 FQGTGA. The CDR3 region has the DNA TGTGCCAGCAGCCCGACGGGAGTTAACACCGGGGAGCTGTTTTTT. It codes for CASSPTGVNTGELFF.

The chain has TRBV25-1 and TRBJ2-1; D may be TRBD1 (5 bases). The length of the CDR3 is 11 residues. The V gene lost 6 bases and the J gene lost 6 bases, with 6 bases spanning the gap. CDR1 and CDR2 (germline): MGHDK, SYGVNS. This CDR3 reads CASRDINEQFF. For the CDR3, the DNA is TGTGCCAGCAGGGACATCAATGAGCAGTTCTTC. The entire variable domain, with the rest obtained from reference TRBV25-1 and TRBJ2-1, is as follows: EADIYQTPRYLVIGTGKKITLECSQTMGHDKMYWYQQDPGMELHLIHYSYGVNSTEKGDLSSESTVSRIRTEHFPLTLESARPSHTSQYLCASRDINEQFFGPGTRLTVL.

This clone has just one count. The chain has TRBV28 and TRBJ2-7, with D possibly being TRBD2 (6 bases). The V gene's germline CDR1 is MDHEN and CDR2 SYDVKM. Deletions cut 3 bases from V and 0 bases from J, with 12 bases between. This CDR3 comprises 15 residues. The CDR3 bases are TGTGCCAGCAGTTTTGGTCCTAGCGACTCCTACGAGCAGTACTTC. Its translation: CASSFGPSDSYEQYF.

This rearrangement joins TRBV7-2 to TRBJ2-5, with 12 bases lining up with TRBD2. The germline CDR1 and CDR2 sequences are SGHTA and FQGNSA. Unmatched junction bases numbered 9, after V lost 3 bases and J lost 7 bases. This CDR3 comprises 16 residues. The CDR3 nucleotides are TGTGCCAGCAGCTTTGGACTAGCGGGAATCCCAGGGACCCAGTACTTC. Translation gives CASSFGLAGIPGTQYF.

The chain has TRBV7-2 and TRBJ2-7, with 7 bases identical to TRBD2. V trimming: 4 bases; J trimming: 3 bases; junction bases outside the gene matches: 6. CDR1 and CDR2 from the germline V gene are SGHTA and FQGNSA. There are 14 residues in the CDR3. CDR3 sequence: CASSSWGGDYEQYF. The CDR3 DNA reads TGTGCCAGCAGCTCCTGGGGAGGGGACTACGAGCAGTACTTC.

The V gene is TRBV19, the J gene TRBJ2-7; the match to TRBD2 covers 10 bases. The CDR3 has 15 residues. Germline CDR1 reads LNHDA; CDR2 reads SQIVND (reference sequence). J was trimmed by 1 base and V by 5 bases; bases with no gene match: 5. The CDR3 DNA is TGTGCCAGTAGTTACGGACTAGCGGCATCCTACGAGCAGTACTTC. Translating it yields CASSYGLAASYEQYF.

V and J are TRBV7-9 and TRBJ1-1; D perhaps matches TRBD1 (5 bases). Germline-derived CDR1 and CDR2 are SEHNR and FQNEAQ (reference sequence). This CDR3 is 13 amino acids long. Trimming pared 5 bases from V and 1 base from J, leaving 8 bases between. The CDR3 DNA reads as TGTGCCAGCAGCGCTACAGGGAACACTGAAGCTTTCTTT. It translates to CASSATGNTEAFF.

This clone has only a few counts. This chain links TRBV19 with TRBJ1-5; TRBD1 matches 8 bases. V was pared by 7 bases and J by 1 base, with 9 bases of the junction left unmatched. CDR3 length equals 16 residues. Per the germline V gene, CDR1 is LNHDA and CDR2 is SQIVND (reference sequence). The DNA for the CDR3 is TGTGCCAGTATCCCGGGCAGGGGGCGAAGCAATCAGCCCCAGCATTTT. It is translated as CASIPGRGRSNQPQHF.

The J gene is TRBJ1-2, the V gene TRBV19, with D unresolved. The CDR3 has 12 residues. Per the germline V gene, CDR1 is LNHDA and CDR2 is SQIVND (reference sequence). Trimming shortened V by 5 bases and J by 7 bases, and 11 bases separated the two germline ends. CDR3: CASSPQRGGYTF. The CDR3 DNA reads TGTGCCAGTAGTCCGCAGCGGGGTGGCTACACCTTC. Full variable domain (remainder filled in from reference TRBV19 and TRBJ1-2): DGGITQSPKYLFRKEGQNVTLSCEQNLNHDAMYWYRQDPGQGLRLIYYSQIVNDFQKGDIAEGYSVSREKKESFPLTVTSAQKNPTAFYLCASSPQRGGYTFGSGTRLTVV.

The chain employs TRBV7-6 and TRBJ1-5, with D tentatively TRBD1 (6 bases). The CDR3 has 15 residues. Trimming stripped 1 base from V and 2 bases from J, with 9 bases between. Germline V lookup: CDR1 SGHVS, CDR2 FNYEAQ. The CDR3 here is CASSLEGGGNQPQHF. CDR3 bases: TGTGCCAGCAGCTTAGAAGGGGGTGGCAATCAGCCCCAGCATTTT.

This clone was picked up one time. DNA for the CDR3: TGTGCCAGTAGCCTAGCACGGAACACTGAAGCTTTCTTT. Its protein is CASSLARNTEAFF. The chain recombines TRBV19 with TRBJ1-1; D unresolved. V lost 6 bases to trimming and J lost 1 base, with 9 bases between them. Per the germline V gene, CDR1 is LNHDA and CDR2 is SQIVND (reference sequence). This CDR3 has 13 amino acids.

The CDR3 region has the DNA TGTGCCAGCAGACTAGCGGGAGACTACAATGAGCAGTTCTTC. It encodes CASRLAGDYNEQFF. This sequence joins TRBV11-3 and TRBJ2-1, with 11 bases matching TRBD2. V was clipped by 6 bases and J by 3 bases; unmatched bases: 1. CDR1 and CDR2 from the germline V gene are SGHNT and YENEEA. CDR3 length: 14 amino acids.

V gene TRBV10-2 combines with J gene TRBJ2-7, with D tentatively TRBD2 (6 bases). The germline V gene encodes CDR1 WSHSY and CDR2 SAAADI. V gave up 5 bases and J gave up 3 bases, with 20 bases separating them. This CDR3 is 16 amino acids long. CDR3 coding DNA: TGCGCCAGCAGTAGGGTATTCGGGGGAGGTAACTACGAGCAGTACTTC. Encoded protein: CASSRVFGGGNYEQYF.

V is TRBV6-6 and J is TRBJ2-5; D ambiguous. The CDR3 length is 14 residues. Per germline, CDR1 MNHNY and CDR2 SVGAGI (reference sequence). Trimming took 0 bases from V and 1 from J, leaving 6 bases between them. CDR3 nucleotides: TGTGCCAGCAGTTACTCGAACTTCCAAGAGACCCAGTACTTC. Translating gives CASSYSNFQETQYF.

The chain carries TRBV4-3 and TRBJ2-7; a possible D gene is TRBD2 (5 bases). Trimming removed 0 bases at V and 3 bases at J, with 15 bases between. There are 16 residues in the CDR3. CDR1 and CDR2 (germline): LGHNA, YSLEER. This chain's CDR3 is CASSQDSVSDYYEQYF. CDR3 coding DNA: TGCGCCAGCAGCCAAGATTCCGTCAGCGACTACTACGAGCAGTACTTC.

A note on this clone: The junction and the germline gene differ at one end; a read error may be behind it. The chain uses TRBV7-9 and TRBJ2-2; D is possibly TRBD1 (6 bases). Germline V CDR1 and CDR2: SEHNR, FQNEAQ (reference sequence). This CDR3 region has 15 residues. Here the CDR3 DNA reads TGTTCCAGCATCAACAGGGTGTCGGGGACCGGGGAGCTGTTTTTT. It translates to CSSINRVSGTGELFF.

The chain employs TRBV4-3 and TRBJ2-1; D is unresolved. The V gene's germline CDR1 is LGHNA and CDR2 YSLEER. V was cut by 0 bases and J by 8 bases, with 8 bases left in between. The CDR3 runs 13 residues. DNA for the CDR3: TGCGCCAGCAGCCAAGAGGGTCGGGATGAGCAGTTCTTC. Its translation is CASSQEGRDEQFF.

This chain uses TRBV10-3 with TRBJ2-7, with D perhaps TRBD2 (5 bases). Germline-derived CDR1 and CDR2 are ENHRY and SYGVKD. Trimming took off 2 bases at V and 4 bases at J, with 12 bases between the two ends. The CDR3 spans 14 residues. The CDR3 nucleotides read TGTGCCATCAGTGAGGTCCCTAGCAGTTACGAGCAGTACTTC. The encoded protein is CAISEVPSSYEQYF.

This chain joins TRBV7-7 and TRBJ2-5, with 8 nucleotides matching TRBD2. The V gene end was trimmed by 2 bases and the J gene end by 4 bases; junction bases not matched to a gene: 6. This CDR3 is built from 15 residues. CDR1 SSHAT and CDR2 FNYEAQ come from the germline V gene (reference sequence). The CDR3 loop is CASSLLPAGAETQYF. The CDR3 region has the DNA TGTGCCAGCAGCTTATTACCAGCGGGAGCAGAGACCCAGTACTTC.